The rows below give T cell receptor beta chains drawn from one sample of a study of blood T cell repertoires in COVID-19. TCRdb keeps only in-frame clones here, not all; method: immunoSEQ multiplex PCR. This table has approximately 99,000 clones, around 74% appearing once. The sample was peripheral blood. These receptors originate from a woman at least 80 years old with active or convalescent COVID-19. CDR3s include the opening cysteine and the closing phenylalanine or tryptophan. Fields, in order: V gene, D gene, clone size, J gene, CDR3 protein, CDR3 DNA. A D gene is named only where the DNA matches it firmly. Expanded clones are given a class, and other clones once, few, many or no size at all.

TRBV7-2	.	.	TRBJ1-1	CASTWSWQGTEAFF	TGTGCCAGCACTTGGAGTTGGCAGGGCACTGAAGCTTTCTTT
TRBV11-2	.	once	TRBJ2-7	CASSPNSVSYEQYF	TGTGCCAGCAGCCCAAATAGCGTCTCCTACGAGCAGTACTTC
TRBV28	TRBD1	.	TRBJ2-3	CASSPRTGSSTDTQYF	TGTGCCAGCAGCCCTCGGACAGGCTCAAGCACAGATACGCAGTATTTT
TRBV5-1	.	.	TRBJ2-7	CASSLEQGPSYEQYF	TGTGCCAGCAGCTTGGAACAGGGCCCTTCCTACGAGCAGTACTTC
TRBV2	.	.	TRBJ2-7	CASSAPLLGDSYEQYF	TGTGCCAGCAGTGCCCCCCTCCTAGGGGACTCCTACGAGCAGTACTTC
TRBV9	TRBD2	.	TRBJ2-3	CASSDTGTSGGGYTQYF	TGTGCCAGCAGCGATACCGGGACTAGCGGGGGGGGATATACGCAGTATTTT
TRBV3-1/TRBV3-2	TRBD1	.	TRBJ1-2	CASSQRAGGSYGYTF	TGTGCCAGCAGCCAACGGGCAGGGGGTTCCTATGGCTACACCTTC
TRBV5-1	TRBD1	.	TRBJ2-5	CASNPTGRETQYF	TGCGCCAGCAATCCGACAGGGCGAGAGACCCAGTACTTC
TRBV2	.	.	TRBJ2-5	CASSRTILSQETQYF	TGTGCCAGCAGTCGGACTATACTTTCCCAAGAGACCCAGTACTTC
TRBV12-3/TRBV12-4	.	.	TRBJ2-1	CASSYSNEQFF	TGTGCCAGCAGTTATAGCAATGAGCAGTTCTTC